This T cell receptor beta chain was recorded in a study of blood T cell repertoires in COVID-19. Sequenced by immunoSEQ multiplex PCR; TCRdb stores in-frame clones only, minus some. The table lists about 130,000 clones, more than 80% of them singletons, with around 3% in the top ten. CDR3 size: 13 residues. Trimming left V 2 bases short and J 8 bases short, with 12 bases between. CDR1 and CDR2 from the germline V gene are LGHNA and YSLEER. Sequences were obtained from peripheral blood. J is TRBJ1-2 and V is TRBV4-3; TRBD1 might be the D (6 bases). The source of this sequence is a woman of 80 years or more with COVID-19, enrolled during active disease. The CDR3: CASSQTGTIGYTF. The CDR3 region has the DNA TGCGCCAGCAGCCAAACCGGGACAATCGGCTACACCTTC.